This T cell receptor (beta chain) was sequenced during a study of blood T cell repertoires in COVID-19. The repertoire was sequenced with immunoSEQ multiplex PCR; TCRdb's copy has only in-frame clones and lacks some. Of roughly 43,000 clones listed, 70% to 85% are singletons. CDR1 and CDR2 from the germline V gene are GTSNPN and SVGIG (reference sequence). The CDR3 contains 12 residues. V lost 5 bases, J lost 6 bases, and 11 bases lay in between. This clone was counted between two and nine times. The source of this sequence is a human donor in a cohort sampled during active COVID-19. The sequencing sample was made of peripheral blood. The chain joins TRBV30 to TRBJ1-5; D gene unclear. The DNA for the CDR3 is TGTGCCTGGGGGGTGAACTCTCAGCCCCAGCATTTT. Protein sequence: CAWGVNSQPQHF.